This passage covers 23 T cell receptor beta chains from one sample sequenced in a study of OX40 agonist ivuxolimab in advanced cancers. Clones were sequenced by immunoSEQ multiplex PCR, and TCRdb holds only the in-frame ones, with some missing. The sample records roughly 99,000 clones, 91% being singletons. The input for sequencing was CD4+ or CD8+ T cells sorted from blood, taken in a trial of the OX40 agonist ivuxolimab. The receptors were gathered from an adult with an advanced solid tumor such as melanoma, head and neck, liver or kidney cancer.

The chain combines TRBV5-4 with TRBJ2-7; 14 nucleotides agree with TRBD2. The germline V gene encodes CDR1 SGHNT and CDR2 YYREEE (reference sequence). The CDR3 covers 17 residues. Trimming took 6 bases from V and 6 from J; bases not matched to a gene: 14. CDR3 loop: CASTRGTSGSMSREQYF. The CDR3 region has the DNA TGTGCCAGCACCCGAGGGACTAGCGGGAGCATGTCTCGCGAGCAGTACTTC.

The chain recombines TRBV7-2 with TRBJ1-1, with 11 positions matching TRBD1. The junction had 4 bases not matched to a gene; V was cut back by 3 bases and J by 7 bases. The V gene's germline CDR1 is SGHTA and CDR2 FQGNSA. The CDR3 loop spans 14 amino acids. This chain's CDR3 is CASSLDRGRGEAFF. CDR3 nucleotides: TGTGCCAGCAGCTTGGACAGGGGGCGAGGTGAAGCTTTCTTT. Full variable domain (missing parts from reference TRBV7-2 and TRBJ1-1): GAGVSQSPSNKVTEKGKDVELRCDPISGHTALYWYRQSLGQGLEFLIYFQGNSAPDKSGLPSDRFSAERTGGSVSTLTIQRTQQEDSAVYLCASSLDRGRGEAFFGQGTRLTVV.

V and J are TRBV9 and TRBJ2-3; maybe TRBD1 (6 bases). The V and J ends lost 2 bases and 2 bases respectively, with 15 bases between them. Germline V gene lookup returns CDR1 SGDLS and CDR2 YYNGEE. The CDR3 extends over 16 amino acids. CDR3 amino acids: CASSVSTGYITDTQYF. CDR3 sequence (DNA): TGTGCCAGCAGCGTCTCGACAGGATATATCACAGATACGCAGTATTTT.

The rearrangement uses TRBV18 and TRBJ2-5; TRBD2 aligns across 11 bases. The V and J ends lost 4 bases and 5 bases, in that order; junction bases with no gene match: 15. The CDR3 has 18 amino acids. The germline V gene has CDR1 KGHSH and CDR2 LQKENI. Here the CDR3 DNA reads TGTGCCAGCTCACGGGTTTCTGTTCTAGCGGGAGGAAAGGAGACCCAGTACTTC. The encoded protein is CASSRVSVLAGGKETQYF.

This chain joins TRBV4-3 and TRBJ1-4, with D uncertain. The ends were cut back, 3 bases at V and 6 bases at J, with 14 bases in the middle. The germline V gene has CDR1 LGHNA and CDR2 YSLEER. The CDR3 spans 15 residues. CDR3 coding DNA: TGCGCCAGCAGCCAGGCCAGGACGGCCGATGAAAAACTGTTTTTT. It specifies CASSQARTADEKLFF.

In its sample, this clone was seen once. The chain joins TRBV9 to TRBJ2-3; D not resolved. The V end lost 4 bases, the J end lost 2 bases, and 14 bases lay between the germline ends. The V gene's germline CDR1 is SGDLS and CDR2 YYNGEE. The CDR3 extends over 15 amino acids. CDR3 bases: TGTGCCAGCAGCCAAGGGTCTTTCCCCACAGATACGCAGTATTTT. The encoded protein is CASSQGSFPTDTQYF.

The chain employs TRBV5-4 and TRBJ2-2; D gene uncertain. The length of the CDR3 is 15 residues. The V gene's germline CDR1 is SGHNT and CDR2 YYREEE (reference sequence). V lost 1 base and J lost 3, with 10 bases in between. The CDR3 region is CASSLFGLDTGELFF. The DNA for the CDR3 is TGTGCCAGCAGCTTGTTTGGATTGGACACCGGGGAGCTGTTTTTT.

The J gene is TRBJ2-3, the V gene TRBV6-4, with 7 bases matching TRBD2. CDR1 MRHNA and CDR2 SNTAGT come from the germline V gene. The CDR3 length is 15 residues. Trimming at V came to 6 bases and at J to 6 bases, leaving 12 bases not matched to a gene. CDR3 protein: CASSGTAGRPDTQYF. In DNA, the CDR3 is TGTGCCAGCAGCGGCACAGCGGGACGCCCCGATACGCAGTATTTT.

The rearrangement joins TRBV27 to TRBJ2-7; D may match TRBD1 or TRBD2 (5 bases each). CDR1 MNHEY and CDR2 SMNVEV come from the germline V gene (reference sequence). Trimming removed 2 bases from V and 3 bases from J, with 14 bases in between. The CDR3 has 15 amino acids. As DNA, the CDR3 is TGTGCCAGCAGTTTACCGGGGTTGAGGGGCTACGAGCAGTACTTC. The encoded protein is CASSLPGLRGYEQYF.

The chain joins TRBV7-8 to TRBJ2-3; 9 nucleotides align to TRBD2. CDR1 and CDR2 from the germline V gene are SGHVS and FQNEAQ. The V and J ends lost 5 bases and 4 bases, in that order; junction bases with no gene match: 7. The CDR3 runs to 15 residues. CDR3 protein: CASSPEAGGSDTQYF. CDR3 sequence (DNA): TGTGCCAGCAGCCCCGAGGCGGGAGGGTCAGATACGCAGTATTTT.

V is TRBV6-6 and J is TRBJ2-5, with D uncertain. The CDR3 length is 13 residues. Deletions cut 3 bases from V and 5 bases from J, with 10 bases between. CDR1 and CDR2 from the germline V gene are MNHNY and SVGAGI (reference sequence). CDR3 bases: TGTGCCAGCAGTTATAGGGCGTCGGAGACCCAGTACTTC. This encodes CASSYRASETQYF.

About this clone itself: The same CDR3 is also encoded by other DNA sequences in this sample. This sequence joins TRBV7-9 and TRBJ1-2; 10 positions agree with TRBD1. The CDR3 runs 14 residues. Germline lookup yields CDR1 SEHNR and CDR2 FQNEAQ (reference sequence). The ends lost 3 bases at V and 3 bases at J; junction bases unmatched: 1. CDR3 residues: CASSFGTGDYGYTF. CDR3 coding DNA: TGTGCCAGCAGCTTCGGGACAGGGGACTATGGCTACACCTTC.

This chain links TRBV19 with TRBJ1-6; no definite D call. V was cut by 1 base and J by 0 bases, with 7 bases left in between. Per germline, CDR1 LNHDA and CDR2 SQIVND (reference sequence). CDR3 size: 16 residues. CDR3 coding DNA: TGTGCCAGTAGTATAGCGGGGAGCTCCTATAATTCACCCCTCCACTTT. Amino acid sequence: CASSIAGSSYNSPLHF.

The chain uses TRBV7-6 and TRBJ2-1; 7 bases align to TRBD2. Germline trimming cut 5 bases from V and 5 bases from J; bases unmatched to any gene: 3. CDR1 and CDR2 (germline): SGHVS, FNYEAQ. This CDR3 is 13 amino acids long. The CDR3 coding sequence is TGTGCCAGCAGCCGGGACTACCACAATGAGCAGTTCTTC. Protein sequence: CASSRDYHNEQFF.

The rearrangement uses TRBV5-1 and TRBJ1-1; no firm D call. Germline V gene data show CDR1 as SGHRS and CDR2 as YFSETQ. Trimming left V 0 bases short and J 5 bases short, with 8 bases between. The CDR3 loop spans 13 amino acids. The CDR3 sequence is CASSLEGWTEAFF. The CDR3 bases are TGCGCCAGCAGCTTGGAGGGTTGGACTGAAGCTTTCTTT.

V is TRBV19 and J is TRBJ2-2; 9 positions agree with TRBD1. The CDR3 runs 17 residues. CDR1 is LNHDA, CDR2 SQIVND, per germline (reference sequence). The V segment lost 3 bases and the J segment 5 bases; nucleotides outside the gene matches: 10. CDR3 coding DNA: TGTGCCAGTAGTATTAGAGCCGGGACAGGGAGGACCGGGGAGCTGTTTTTT. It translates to CASSIRAGTGRTGELFF.

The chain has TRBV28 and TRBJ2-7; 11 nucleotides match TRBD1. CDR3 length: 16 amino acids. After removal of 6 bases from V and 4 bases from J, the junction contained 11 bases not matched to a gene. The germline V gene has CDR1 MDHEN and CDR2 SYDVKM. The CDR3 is CASRPVPGQGVYEQYF. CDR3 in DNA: TGTGCCAGCAGACCGGTTCCGGGACAGGGGGTATACGAGCAGTACTTC.

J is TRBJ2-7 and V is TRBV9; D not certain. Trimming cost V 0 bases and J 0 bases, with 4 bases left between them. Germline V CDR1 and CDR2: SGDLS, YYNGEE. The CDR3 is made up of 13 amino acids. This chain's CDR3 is CASSVASSYEQYF. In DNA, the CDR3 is TGTGCCAGCAGCGTAGCCAGCTCCTACGAGCAGTACTTC. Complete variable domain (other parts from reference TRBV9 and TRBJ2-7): DSGVTQTPKHLITATGQRVTLRCSPRSGDLSVYWYQQSLDQGLQFLIQYYNGEERAKGNILERFSAQQFPDLHSELNLSSLELGDSALYFCASSVASSYEQYFGPGTRLTVT.

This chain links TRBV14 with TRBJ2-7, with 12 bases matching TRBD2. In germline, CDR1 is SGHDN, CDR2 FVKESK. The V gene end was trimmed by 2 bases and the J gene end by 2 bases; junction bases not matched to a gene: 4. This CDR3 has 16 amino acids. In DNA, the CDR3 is TGTGCCAGCAGCCAACCCACTAGCGGGAGGACCTACGAGCAGTACTTC. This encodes CASSQPTSGRTYEQYF. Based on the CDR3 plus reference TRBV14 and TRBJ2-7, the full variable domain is EAGVTQFPSHSVIEKGQTVTLRCDPISGHDNLYWYRRVMGKEIKFLLHFVKESKQDESGMPNNRFLAERTGGTYSTLKVQPAELEDSGVYFCASSQPTSGRTYEQYFGPGTRLTVT.

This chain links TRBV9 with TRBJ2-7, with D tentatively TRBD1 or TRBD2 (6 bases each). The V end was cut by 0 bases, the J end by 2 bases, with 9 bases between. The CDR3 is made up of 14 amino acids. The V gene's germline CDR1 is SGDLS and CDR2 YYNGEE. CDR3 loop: CASSVEGEAYEQYF. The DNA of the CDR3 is TGTGCCAGCAGCGTAGAGGGGGAGGCCTACGAGCAGTACTTC.

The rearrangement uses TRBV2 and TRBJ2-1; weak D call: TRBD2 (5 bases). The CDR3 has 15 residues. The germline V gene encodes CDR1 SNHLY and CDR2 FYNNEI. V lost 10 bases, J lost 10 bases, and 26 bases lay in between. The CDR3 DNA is TGTGCCACTTCCCCGGGATCCGTATTTCCCGGGGAGCAGTTCTTC. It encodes CATSPGSVFPGEQFF.

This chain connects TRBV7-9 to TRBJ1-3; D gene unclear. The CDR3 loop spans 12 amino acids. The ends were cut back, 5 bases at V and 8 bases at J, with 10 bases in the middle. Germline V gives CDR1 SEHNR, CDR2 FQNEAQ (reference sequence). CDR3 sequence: CASSPRADTIYF. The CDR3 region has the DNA TGTGCCAGCAGCCCGAGGGCAGACACCATATATTTT.

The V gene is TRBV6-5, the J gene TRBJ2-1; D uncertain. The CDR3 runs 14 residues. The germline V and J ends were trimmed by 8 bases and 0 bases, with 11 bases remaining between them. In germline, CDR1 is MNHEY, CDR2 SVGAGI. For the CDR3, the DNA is TGTGCCAGCCGCCTTCGGAACTCCTACAATGAGCAGTTCTTC. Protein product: CASRLRNSYNEQFF.